One and the same sample provided the 7 T cell receptor beta chains below, sequenced in a study of blood T cells in healthy people across ages. PCR was performed a second time for 7 to 11 cycles using a sample-barcoded 5' primer and a J-beta primer mix. Each CDR3 protein gets one entry after TCRdb re-called the 5' RACE reads with MiXCR. There are 550,000 to 750,000 distinct CDR3 sequences in the sample; 20% to 25% occur only once, and roughly 3.7% lies in the top ten. Input material: blood. Receptor source: a man between 65 and 85 years old in good health.

The chain combines TRBV20-1 with TRBJ2-5; 10 nucleotides match TRBD1. CDR3 length: 14 amino acids. V shed 6 bases, J shed 4 bases, and the junction held 8 bases outside the gene matches. Germline V lookup: CDR1 DFQATT, CDR2 SNEGSKA (reference sequence). Written as DNA, the CDR3 is TGCAGTGCCCCCGGGACAGGGGTCCGAGAGACCCAGTACTTC. Amino acids: CSAPGTGVRETQYF.

On this clonotype: The junction and the germline gene differ at one end; a read error may be behind it. The chain couples TRBV10-3 to TRBJ2-7; 9 bases map to TRBD2. The CDR3 spans 15 residues. Germline values: CDR1 ENHRY, CDR2 SYGVKD. CDR3 amino acids: CAIGEYAGGPYEQYF. DNA of the CDR3: TGTGCCATCGGTGAGTACGCGGGAGGGCCCTACGAGCAGTACTTC.

Only a few counts were recorded for this clonotype. The V gene is TRBV5-1, the J gene TRBJ2-5, with a possible D match to TRBD2 (6 bases). The CDR3 loop spans 15 amino acids. V lost 0 bases, J lost 1 base, and 10 bases lay in between. Germline V lookup: CDR1 SGHRS, CDR2 YFSETQ. The CDR3 loop reads CASSLVLGGQETQYF. CDR3 bases: TGCGCCAGCAGCTTGGTTTTGGGGGGCCAAGAGACCCAGTACTTC.

This clonotype was seen only once. The junction departs from germline at one end; a sequencing error may be responsible. The chain recombines TRBV28 with TRBJ2-3, with 9 bases identical to TRBD1. Germline CDR1 and CDR2: MDHEN and SYDVKM. The CDR3 contains 15 residues. As DNA, the CDR3 is TGTGCCAGCAGTTCACAGGGGGCCATCACAGATACGCAGTGTTTT. Translating gives CASSSQGAITDTQCF.

The rearrangement joins TRBV7-2 to TRBJ2-1; D is ambiguous. CDR1 and CDR2 from the germline V gene are SGHTA and FQGNSA. V lost 1 base and J lost 0, with 7 bases in between. This CDR3 comprises 15 residues. CDR3 DNA: TGTGCCAGCAGCTTAGGTAGCATCTCCTACAATGAGCAGTTCTTC. It yields the protein CASSLGSISYNEQFF.

A single count supports this clonotype. The rearrangement links TRBV2 to TRBJ2-3, with 9 bases fitting TRBD2. CDR1 and CDR2 (germline): SNHLY, FYNNEI. Trimming removed 6 bases from V and 2 bases from J; junction bases left unmatched: 3. This CDR3 has 14 residues. This CDR3 reads CASSGTSHTDTQYF. The CDR3 DNA reads TGTGCCAGCAGCGGGACTAGCCACACAGATACGCAGTATTTT.

This clonotype was seen more than once but under ten times. The gene calls are TRBV14 and TRBJ2-5, with 8 bases identical to TRBD1. The J call could be wrong; TRBJ2-1 is a better fit for the DNA end. The germline CDR1 and CDR2 sequences are SGHDN and FVKESK. CDR3 length equals 17 residues. The CDR3 region is CASSYYIGQGRDNEQFF. The CDR3 nucleotides are TGTGCCAGCAGCTACTACATAGGACAGGGACGGGACAATGAGCAGTTCTTC.